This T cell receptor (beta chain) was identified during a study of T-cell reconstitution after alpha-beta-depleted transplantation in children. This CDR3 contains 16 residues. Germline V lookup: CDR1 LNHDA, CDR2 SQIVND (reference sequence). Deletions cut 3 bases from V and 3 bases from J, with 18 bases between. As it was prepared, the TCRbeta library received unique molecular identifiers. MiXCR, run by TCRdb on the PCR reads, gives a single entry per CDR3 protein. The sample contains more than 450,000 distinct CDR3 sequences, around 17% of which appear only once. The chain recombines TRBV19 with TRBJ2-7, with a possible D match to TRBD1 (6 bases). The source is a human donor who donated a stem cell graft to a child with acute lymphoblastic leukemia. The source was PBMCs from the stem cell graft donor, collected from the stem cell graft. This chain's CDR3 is CASSIVWGPGLYEQYF. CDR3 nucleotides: TGTGCCAGTAGTATCGTCTGGGGGCCAGGACTCTACGAGCAGTACTTC.